This paragraph covers one T cell receptor (beta chain) sequence. Its antigen is currently unknown. Genomic DNA from unsorted samples was obtained from 70 million to 90 million PBMCs (per sample). This record belongs to a study of shared clonotypes between healthy human individuals. Study-wide results and caveats: Measured sharing among donors was expected to vary with sequencing depth. The sampled material consisted only of blood, and tissue repertoires are likely to differ.

CDR1 is SGHTA, CDR2 FQGNSA, per germline. The V segment lost 3 bases and the J segment 0 bases; nucleotides outside the gene matches: 3. The length of the CDR3 is 15 residues. Ten immunoSEQ deep assay plates were used to sequence the DNA of unsorted PBMCs. Using immunoSEQ multiplex PCR, the repertoire was profiled, and TCRdb retains in-frame clones only, with some absent. The table has hundreds of thousands of clones, roughly 83% seen once. The sequencing input was PBMCs. The sequence was collected from a middle-aged woman in good health. Some clones in this sample may be carry-over from other donors' samples. J is TRBJ2-3 and V is TRBV7-2; 7 bases match TRBD2. The CDR3 loop is CASSLTSSSTDTQYF. The CDR3 DNA sequence: TGTGCCAGCAGCTTGACTAGCTCCAGCACAGATACGCAGTATTTT.